The 2 T cell receptor beta chains presented below share a single source sample, sequenced in a study of blood T cell repertoires in COVID-19. Measured with immunoSEQ multiplex PCR; TCRdb has only the in-frame clones, and not every one. The repertoire holds roughly 410,000 clones, with around 87% as singletons. The sample comprised peripheral blood. Source of these receptors: a woman between 55 and 75 years old with COVID-19, enrolled during active disease.

The CDR3 DNA follows: TGCGCCAGCAGCTTGGAGAGGGCTTACAATGAGCAGTTCTTC. Translating gives CASSLERAYNEQFF. The chain uses TRBV5-1 and TRBJ2-1, with D possibly TRBD2 on 5 matching bases. Germline values: CDR1 SGHRS, CDR2 YFSETQ. Between the trimmed V and J ends, which lost 0 bases and 4 bases, there was a span of 8 bases. There are 14 residues in the CDR3.

The count of this clone is one. This chain links TRBV9 with TRBJ2-5; the match to TRBD2 covers 9 bases. CDR1 and CDR2 (germline): SGDLS, YYNGEE. The CDR3 length is 17 residues. Losses at the gene ends were 0 bases for V and 4 bases for J; bases not matched to a gene: 10. CDR3 bases: TGTGCCAGCAGCGTAGGCCTTGGCGGGGGGGCCCGAGAGACCCAGTACTTC. Protein product: CASSVGLGGGARETQYF. Drawing the rest from reference TRBV9 and TRBJ2-5, the complete variable domain is DSGVTQTPKHLITATGQRVTLRCSPRSGDLSVYWYQQSLDQGLQFLIQYYNGEERAKGNILERFSAQQFPDLHSELNLSSLELGDSALYFCASSVGLGGGARETQYFGPGTRLLVL.